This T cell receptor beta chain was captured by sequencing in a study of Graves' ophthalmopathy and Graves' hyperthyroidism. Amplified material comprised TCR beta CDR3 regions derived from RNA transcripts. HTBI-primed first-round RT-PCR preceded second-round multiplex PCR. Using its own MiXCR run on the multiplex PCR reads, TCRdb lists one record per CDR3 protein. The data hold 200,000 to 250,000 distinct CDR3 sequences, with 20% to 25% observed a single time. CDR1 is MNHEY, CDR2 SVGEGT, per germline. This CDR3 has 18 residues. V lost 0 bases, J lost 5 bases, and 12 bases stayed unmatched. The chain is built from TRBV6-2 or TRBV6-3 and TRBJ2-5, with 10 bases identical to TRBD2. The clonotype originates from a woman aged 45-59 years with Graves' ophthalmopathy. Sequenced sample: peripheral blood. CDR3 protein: CASSYSPGTSELQETQYF. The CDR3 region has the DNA TGTGCCAGCAGTTACTCTCCAGGGACTAGCGAACTCCAGGAGACCCAGTACTTC.